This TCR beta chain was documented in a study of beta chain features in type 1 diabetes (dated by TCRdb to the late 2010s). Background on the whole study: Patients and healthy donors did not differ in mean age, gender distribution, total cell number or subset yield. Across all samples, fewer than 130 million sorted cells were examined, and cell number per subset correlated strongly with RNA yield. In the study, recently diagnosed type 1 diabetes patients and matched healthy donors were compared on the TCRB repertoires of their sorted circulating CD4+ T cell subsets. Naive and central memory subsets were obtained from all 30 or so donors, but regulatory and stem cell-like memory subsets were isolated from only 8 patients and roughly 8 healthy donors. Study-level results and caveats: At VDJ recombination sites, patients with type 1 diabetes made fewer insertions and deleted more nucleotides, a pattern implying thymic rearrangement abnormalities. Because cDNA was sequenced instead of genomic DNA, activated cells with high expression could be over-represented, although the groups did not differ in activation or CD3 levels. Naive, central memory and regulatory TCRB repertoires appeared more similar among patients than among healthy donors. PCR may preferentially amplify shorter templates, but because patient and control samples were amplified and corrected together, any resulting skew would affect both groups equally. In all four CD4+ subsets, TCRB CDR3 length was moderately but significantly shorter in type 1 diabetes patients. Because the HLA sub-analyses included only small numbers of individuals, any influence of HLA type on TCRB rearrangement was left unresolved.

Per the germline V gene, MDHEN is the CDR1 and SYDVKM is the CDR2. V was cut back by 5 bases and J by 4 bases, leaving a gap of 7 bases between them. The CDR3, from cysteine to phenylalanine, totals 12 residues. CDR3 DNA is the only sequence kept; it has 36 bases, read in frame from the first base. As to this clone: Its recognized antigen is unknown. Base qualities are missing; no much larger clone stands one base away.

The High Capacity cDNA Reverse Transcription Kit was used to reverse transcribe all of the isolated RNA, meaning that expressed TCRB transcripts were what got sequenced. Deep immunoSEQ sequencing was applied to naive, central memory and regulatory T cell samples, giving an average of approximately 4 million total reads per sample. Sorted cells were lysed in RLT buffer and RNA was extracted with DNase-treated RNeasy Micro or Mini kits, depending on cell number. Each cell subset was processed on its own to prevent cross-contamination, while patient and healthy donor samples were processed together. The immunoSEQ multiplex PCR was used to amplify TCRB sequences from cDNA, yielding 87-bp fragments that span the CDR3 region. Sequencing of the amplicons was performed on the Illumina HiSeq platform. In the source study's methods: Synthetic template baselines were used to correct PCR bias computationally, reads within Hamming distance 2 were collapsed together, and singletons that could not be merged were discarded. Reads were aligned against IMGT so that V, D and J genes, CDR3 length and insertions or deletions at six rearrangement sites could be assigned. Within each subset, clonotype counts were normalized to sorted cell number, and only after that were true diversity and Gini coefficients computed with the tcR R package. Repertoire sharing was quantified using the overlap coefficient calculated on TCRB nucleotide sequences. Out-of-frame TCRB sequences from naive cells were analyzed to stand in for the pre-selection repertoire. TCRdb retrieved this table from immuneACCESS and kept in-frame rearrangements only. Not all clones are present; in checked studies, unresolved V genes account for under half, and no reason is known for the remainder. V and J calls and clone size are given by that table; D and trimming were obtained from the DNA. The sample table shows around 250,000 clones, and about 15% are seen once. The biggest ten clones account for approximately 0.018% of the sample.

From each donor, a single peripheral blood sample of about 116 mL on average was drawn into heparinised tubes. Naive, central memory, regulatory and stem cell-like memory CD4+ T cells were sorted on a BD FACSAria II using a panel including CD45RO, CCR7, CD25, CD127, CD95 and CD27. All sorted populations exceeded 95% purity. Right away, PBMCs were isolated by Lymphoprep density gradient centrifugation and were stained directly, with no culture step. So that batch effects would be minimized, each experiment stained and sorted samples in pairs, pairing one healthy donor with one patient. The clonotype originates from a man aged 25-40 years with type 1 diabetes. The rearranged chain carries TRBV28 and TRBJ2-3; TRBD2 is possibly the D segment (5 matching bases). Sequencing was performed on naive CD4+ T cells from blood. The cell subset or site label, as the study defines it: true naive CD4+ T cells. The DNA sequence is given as TGTGCCAGCAGTCTAGCCCCAGATACGCAGTATTTT. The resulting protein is CASSLAPDTQYF.